This record covers a single T cell receptor (beta chain). This record belongs to a study of identical twins. TCRdb re-called the 5' RACE reads through MiXCR, storing one row per CDR3 protein. The data hold 310,000 or so distinct CDR3 sequences, with roughly 8.6% observed a single time. Between the trimmed V and J ends, which lost 2 bases and 1 base, there was a span of 11 bases. Per the germline V gene, CDR1 is MGHRA and CDR2 is YSYEKL. The CDR3 extends over 15 amino acids. The same specimen was also included in a second study, on yellow fever vaccine responses in identical twins.

The sample was CD8+ T cells sorted from blood. The sequence derives from a woman aged 18-29 years in good health. V gene TRBV4-1 combines with J gene TRBJ1-1, with TRBD1 as a possible D gene (6 bases). The DNA for the CDR3 is TGCGCCAGCAGCCAATCAGGGGACCCGAACACTGAAGCTTTCTTT. The encoded protein is CASSQSGDPNTEAFF.